The 26 T cell receptor beta chains listed next were all sequenced from one sample in a study of CD8 T cells in ankylosing spondylitis. Study conclusions and caveats: A motif of eight highly homologous TCR beta variants was seen as apparently characteristic of ankylosing spondylitis blood.

Their recognized antigens are unknown. Via MiXCR, TCRdb re-called the 5' RACE reads, giving one row per CDR3 protein. The sample lists 130,000 or so distinct CDR3 sequences, more than 15% occurring once. Sequencing input: blood, either unsorted or a sorted T cell fraction (not recorded which). Source of these receptors: a male donor with ankylosing spondylitis.

The sample holds many counts of this clonotype. This chain uses TRBV12-3 or TRBV12-4 with TRBJ2-2; no reliable D call. Trimming cost V 3 bases and J 6 bases, with 8 bases left between them. This CDR3 is built from 13 residues. CDR3 DNA: TGTGCCAGCAGTTTGTCCGGGCCCGGGGAGCTGTTTTTT. This sequence encodes CASSLSGPGELFF.

This clonotype has only a few counts. V and J are TRBV28 and TRBJ1-4; maybe TRBD1 (6 bases). Trimming removed 1 base from V and 7 bases from J, with 13 bases in between. The CDR3 is 15 amino acids. The germline V gene has CDR1 MDHEN and CDR2 SYDVKM. The CDR3 sequence: CASSLLQGFGEKLFF. The CDR3 DNA sequence: TGTGCCAGCAGTTTATTACAGGGTTTCGGTGAAAAACTGTTTTTT.

This clonotype was seen a few times. This sequence joins TRBV12-3 or TRBV12-4 and TRBJ2-1, with 12 nucleotides matching TRBD2. The CDR3 extends over 16 amino acids. The junction had 9 bases not matched to a gene; V was cut back by 7 bases and J by 5 bases. The DNA of the CDR3 is TGTGCCAGCACCCCACTAGCGGGAGGACAAAACAATGAGCAGTTCTTC. Protein: CASTPLAGGQNNEQFF.

This clonotype was seen more than once but under ten times. The chain joins TRBV11-3 to TRBJ2-1, with D possibly matching TRBD2 (6 bases). CDR3 length: 14 residues. Trimming left V 1 base short and J 8 bases short, with 12 bases between. Germline V CDR1 and CDR2: SGHNT, YENEEA. The CDR3 protein is CASSLGLEGDEQFF. The CDR3 bases are TGTGCCAGCAGCTTAGGGCTGGAGGGAGATGAGCAGTTCTTC.

The gene calls are TRBV28 and TRBJ2-7, with D perhaps given as TRBD1 or TRBD2 (7 bases each). The CDR3 covers 16 residues. V lost 6 bases to trimming and J lost 2 bases, with 20 bases between them. In germline, CDR1 is MDHEN, CDR2 SYDVKM. CDR3 sequence reads: CASRSTRQGLTYEQYF. As DNA, the CDR3 is TGTGCCAGCAGAAGTACTCGACAGGGACTAACCTACGAGCAGTACTTC.

The CDR3 coding sequence is TGTGCCAGCAGTGGGGAGCGGAACCGGCTAGCCAAAAACATTCAGTACTTC. It translates to CASSGERNRLAKNIQYF. This sequence joins TRBV12-3 or TRBV12-4 and TRBJ2-4; possible D gene TRBD2, 5 bases. Trimming took 5 bases from V and 0 from J, leaving 17 bases between them. The length of the CDR3 is 17 residues.

This clonotype has only a few counts. The CDR3 spells CATGPGPNTEAFF. The CDR3 DNA is TGTGCCACCGGGCCAGGACCGAACACTGAAGCTTTCTTT. This sequence joins TRBV12-3 or TRBV12-4 and TRBJ1-1; D not resolved. V dropped 10 bases and J dropped 1 base, with 13 bases sitting between them. The CDR3 runs 13 residues.

The V call is TRBV10-3, the J call TRBJ1-1; no definite D call. V was trimmed by 10 bases and J by 3 bases, leaving 15 bases between them. Germline V lookup: CDR1 ENHRY, CDR2 SYGVKD. The CDR3 is made up of 13 amino acids. The CDR3 reads CATRQAWDTEAFF. Here the CDR3 DNA reads TGTGCCACCCGACAAGCCTGGGACACTGAAGCTTTCTTT.

This clonotype has a handful of counts. The CDR3 reads CASSPTTDSPTYEQYF. CDR3 DNA sequence: TGTGCCAGCAGTCCTACTACCGACTCGCCAACCTACGAGCAGTACTTC. The chain uses TRBV27 and TRBJ2-7; the D is unclear. V lost 5 bases, J lost 2 bases, and 19 bases lay in between. Germline V CDR1 and CDR2: MNHEY, SMNVEV (reference sequence). The CDR3 extends over 16 amino acids.

This clonotype was counted ten times or more. This chain links TRBV29-1 with TRBJ2-2, with TRBD2 identical over 9 bases. The CDR3 loop spans 16 amino acids. V trimming: 3 bases; J trimming: 6 bases; junction bases outside the gene matches: 11. Germline V gene sequence: CDR1 SQVTM, CDR2 ANQGSEA. In nucleotides, the CDR3 is TGCAGCGTTGATGGCGGGGCGGGAGGGCCAGCCGGGGAGCTGTTTTTT. Protein sequence: CSVDGGAGGPAGELFF.

The V and J genes are TRBV14 and TRBJ2-1, with unresolved D. Germline CDR1 and CDR2: SGHDN and FVKESK. The CDR3 is 13 amino acids. The V end lost 4 bases, the J end lost 2 bases, and 6 bases lay between the germline ends. CDR3 sequence reads: CASSRGTYNEQFF. The CDR3 coding sequence is TGTGCCAGCAGCCGAGGCACCTACAATGAGCAGTTCTTC. The complete variable domain, with remaining parts taken from reference TRBV14 and TRBJ2-1, reads EAGVTQFPSHSVIEKGQTVTLRCDPISGHDNLYWYRRVMGKEIKFLLHFVKESKQDESGMPNNRFLAERTGGTYSTLKVQPAELEDSGVYFCASSRGTYNEQFFGPGTRLTVL.

This clonotype was observed a few times. CDR3 residues: CASSPFEQPNTGELFF. The CDR3 coding sequence is TGCGCCAGCAGTCCGTTTGAACAACCGAACACCGGGGAGCTGTTTTTT. The V call is TRBV5-1, the J call TRBJ2-2, with D uncertain. V was shortened by 5 bases and J by 0 bases, with 14 bases between the two germline ends. In germline, CDR1 is SGHRS, CDR2 YFSETQ. The CDR3 is 16 residues long.

The V gene is TRBV24-1, the J gene TRBJ2-7; TRBD1 might be the D (6 bases). The CDR3 has 13 amino acids. V was trimmed by 5 bases and J by 11 bases, leaving 18 bases between them. Germline values: CDR1 KGHDR, CDR2 SFDVKD. The CDR3 bases are TGTGCCACCAGTGCTGGACAGCCCGTTCGTAAGTACTTC. Its translation is CATSAGQPVRKYF.

As DNA, the CDR3 is TGTGCCAGCAGCTCACGGACAGGGGGACTAGGAGAGCAGTACTTC. Protein product: CASSSRTGGLGEQYF. The genes are TRBV11-3 and TRBJ2-7; 10 nucleotides agree with TRBD1. In germline, CDR1 is SGHNT, CDR2 YENEEA. V lost 4 bases, J lost 7 bases, and 10 bases stayed unmatched. This CDR3 contains 15 residues.

This clonotype was observed many times. The genes are TRBV27 and TRBJ2-2, with no clear D. CDR3 size: 13 residues. Germline loops: CDR1 MNHEY, CDR2 SMNVEV (reference sequence). The V end was cut by 0 bases, the J end by 2 bases, with 1 base between. In DNA form, the CDR3 reads TGTGCCAGCAGTTTATCTAACACCGGGGAGCTGTTTTTT. Protein product: CASSLSNTGELFF.

This clonotype was observed a handful of times. The genes are TRBV27 and TRBJ2-6, with D possibly TRBD2 on 7 matching bases. The V end was cut by 1 base, the J end by 0 bases, with 10 bases between. This CDR3 is built from 17 residues. Looked up from germline, CDR1 is MNHEY and CDR2 is SMNVEV (reference sequence). The CDR3 coding sequence is TGTGCCAGCAGTTTATTAGGGGGGGACTCTGGGGCCAACGTCCTGACTTTC. Protein product: CASSLLGGDSGANVLTF. Using reference TRBV27 and TRBJ2-6 for the parts outside the CDR3, the full variable domain is EAQVTQNPRYLITVTGKKLTVTCSQNMNHEYMSWYRQDPGLGLRQIYYSMNVEVTDKGDVPEGYKVSRKEKRNFPLILESPSPNQTSLYFCASSLLGGDSGANVLTFGAGSRLTVL.

This clonotype was detected many times. CDR3 bases: TGTGCCAGCAGCCCCGGAGTGTACAATGAGCAGTTCTTC. This encodes CASSPGVYNEQFF. The chain links TRBV28 to TRBJ2-1, with no clear D. Trimming shortened V by 6 bases and J by 4 bases, and 10 bases separated the two germline ends. There are 13 residues in the CDR3. CDR1 is MDHEN and CDR2 is SYDVKM in the germline V gene.

The chain couples TRBV28 to TRBJ1-1; the D is unclear. Per the germline V gene, CDR1 is MDHEN and CDR2 is SYDVKM. The CDR3 contains 15 residues. Between the trimmed V and J ends, which lost 8 bases and 1 base, there was a span of 17 bases. CDR3 nucleotide sequence: TGTGCCAGCCCGCCAGGTCGGGATACGAACACTGAAGCTTTCTTT. It translates to CASPPGRDTNTEAFF.

The V call is TRBV6-1, the J call TRBJ2-7; 10 bases are a match to TRBD1. Germline V gene lookup returns CDR1 MNHNS and CDR2 SASEGT. This CDR3 has 13 residues. V was pared by 6 bases and J by 4 bases, with 3 bases of the junction left unmatched. CDR3 residues: CASRDRGFYEQYF. CDR3 DNA sequence: TGTGCCAGCAGGGACAGGGGGTTTTACGAGCAGTACTTC.

This clonotype was recorded a few times. The V gene is TRBV7-2, the J gene TRBJ2-1, with D perhaps TRBD2 (5 bases). Deletions cut 4 bases from V and 4 bases from J, with 11 bases between. The length of the CDR3 is 14 residues. CDR1 is SGHTA, CDR2 FQGNSA, per germline. The chain's CDR3 is CASSSQDLYNEQFF. The CDR3 coding sequence is TGTGCCAGCAGCTCCCAGGACTTGTACAATGAGCAGTTCTTC. Combining the CDR3 with reference TRBV7-2 and TRBJ2-1 gives the whole variable domain GAGVSQSPSNKVTEKGKDVELRCDPISGHTALYWYRQSLGQGLEFLIYFQGNSAPDKSGLPSDRFSAERTGGSVSTLTIQRTQQEDSAVYLCASSSQDLYNEQFFGPGTRLTVL.

V and J are TRBV13 and TRBJ2-1; D is unclear. Germline V CDR1 and CDR2: PRHDT, FYEKMQ (reference sequence). Deletions cut 4 bases from V and 10 bases from J, with 11 bases between. The CDR3 runs to 12 residues. The CDR3 region has the DNA TGTGCCAGCAGCTCCTCCCGCCCAGAGCAGTTCTTC. Amino acids: CASSSSRPEQFF.

The gene calls are TRBV12-3 or TRBV12-4 and TRBJ2-3, with D uncertain. The CDR3 covers 12 residues. Trimming left V 7 bases short and J 0 bases short, with 5 bases between. The CDR3, as DNA: TGTGCCAGCAAGGGTAGCACAGATACGCAGTATTTT. This translates into CASKGSTDTQYF.

This clonotype was picked up a small number of times. V is TRBV27 and J is TRBJ2-7; perhaps TRBD1 as D (6 bases). The CDR3 consists of 15 residues. The V gene lost 5 bases and the J gene lost 5 bases, with 19 bases spanning the gap. From germline, CDR1 is MNHEY and CDR2 SMNVEV (reference sequence). As DNA, the CDR3 is TGTGCCAGCAGTCTCCTTGGGGGCAGAGAGGACGAGCAGTACTTC. The encoded protein is CASSLLGGREDEQYF.

J is TRBJ2-1 and V is TRBV9, with 9 bases fitting TRBD2. V lost 4 bases to trimming and J lost 6 bases; unmatched junction nucleotides: 11. There are 16 residues in the CDR3. Germline-derived CDR1 and CDR2 are SGDLS and YYNGEE. CDR3 nucleotide sequence: TGTGCCAGCAGCCCTCCGGGACTAGCCCCAGGCAATGAGCAGTTCTTC. Protein: CASSPPGLAPGNEQFF.

This clonotype occurred a few times. The chain links TRBV18 to TRBJ1-4; 8 nucleotides line up with TRBD1. Germline CDR1 and CDR2: KGHSH and LQKENI. The trim removed 3 bases at V and 8 bases at J, leaving 5 bases unmatched. The CDR3 is made up of 14 amino acids. This chain's CDR3 is CASSPMTGDEKLFF. The CDR3 DNA follows: TGTGCCAGCTCACCTATGACAGGGGACGAAAAACTGTTTTTT. The variable domain in full, completed from reference TRBV18 and TRBJ1-4, reads NAGVMQNPRHLVRRRGQEARLRCSPMKGHSHVYWYRQLPEEGLKFMVYLQKENIIDESGMPKERFSAEFPKEGPSILRIQQVVRGDSAAYFCASSPMTGDEKLFFGSGTQLSVL.

The chain couples TRBV7-3 to TRBJ2-6; maybe TRBD1 (6 bases). Trimming left V 4 bases short and J 4 bases short, with 20 bases between. The CDR3 has 18 amino acids. From germline, CDR1 is SGHTA and CDR2 FQGTGA. CDR3 sequence (DNA): TGTGCCAGCAGCTCCCCCAGGGGTCCGGCAGGAGGGGCCAACGTCCTGACTTTC. It codes for CASSSPRGPAGGANVLTF.